Listed below are T cell receptor beta chains from one sample, sequenced in a study of post-analysis software for immune sequencing data. TCRdb itself ran the PCR reads through MiXCR, one entry per CDR3 protein. Of approximately 460,000 distinct CDR3 sequences listed, around 40% are singletons. Sequenced material: blood. Receptors were obtained from a girl aged 10-17 years with multiple sclerosis. Both conserved end residues are part of each CDR3. Fields, in order: J gene, D gene, clone size, V gene, CDR3 DNA, CDR3 protein. The D gene is left open where the match is weak. Clone size is given for some rows only: seen once, a few or many times, or a class if the clone is expanded.

J: TRBJ2-3
D: NA
size: NA
V: TRBV29-1
DNA: TGCAGCGTTGATACGTTCGCGGGAAGAAATACGCAGTATTTT
CDR3: CSVDTFAGRNTQYF

J: TRBJ1-6
D: TRBD1
size: NA
V: TRBV20-1
DNA: TGCAGTGCTCCGAAGGAGACAGGGGGAAATTCACCCCTCCACTTT
CDR3: CSAPKETGGNSPLHF

J: TRBJ2-5
D: NA
size: NA
V: TRBV5-1
DNA: TGCGCCAGCAGCAAGGAAACAGTGCTGGGCAATGAGCAGTACTTC
CDR3: CASSKETVLGNEQYF

J: TRBJ2-3
D: TRBD2
size: NA
V: TRBV9
DNA: TGTGCCAGCAGCGTAGCGGGGGCTAGCGGGTCAGATACGCAGTATTTT
CDR3: CASSVAGASGSDTQYF

J: TRBJ2-2
D: NA
size: few
V: TRBV12-3/TRBV12-4
DNA: TGTGCCAGCAGTCTGGAGGTGGGCGGTACCAACACCGGGGAGCTGTTTTTT
CDR3: CASSLEVGGTNTGELFF

J: TRBJ2-7
D: NA
size: few
V: TRBV29-1
DNA: TGCAGCGCTGGGACCGGCGGCTACGAGCAGTACTTC
CDR3: CSAGTGGYEQYF

J: TRBJ2-7
D: TRBD1
size: NA
V: TRBV7-9
DNA: TGTGCCAGCAGCCAGCGAAGAACAGGGGACTACGAGCAGTACTTC
CDR3: CASSQRRTGDYEQYF

J: TRBJ2-1
D: NA
size: NA
V: TRBV6-2/TRBV6-3
DNA: TGTGCCAGCATAAACCTGGAGGTCGGCTACAATGAGCAGTTCTTC
CDR3: CASINLEVGYNEQFF

J: TRBJ1-5
D: NA
size: once
V: TRBV20-1
DNA: TGCAGTGCTAGAGGGGGGGGAGGACTGATCCAGAGCAATCAGCCCCAGCATTTT
CDR3: CSARGGGGLIQSNQPQHF

J: TRBJ2-1
D: TRBD2
size: NA
V: TRBV18
DNA: TGTGCCAGCTCACCAACCTCTCTAGCGGGAGGTCACAATGAGCAGTTCTTC
CDR3: CASSPTSLAGGHNEQFF

J: TRBJ2-4
D: NA
size: few
V: TRBV21-1
DNA: TGTGCCAGCAGCAAATACCCAGTACTAGCCAAAAACATTCAGTACTTC
CDR3: CASSKYPVLAKNIQYF

J: TRBJ2-7
D: TRBD2
size: NA
V: TRBV6-6
DNA: TGTGCCAGCAGTTCCTCTAGCGGGAGGTACGAGCAGTACTTC
CDR3: CASSSSSGRYEQYF

J: TRBJ1-6
D: NA
size: few
V: TRBV6-6
DNA: TGTGCCAGCAGCCAAAACAGAGGAGGTAGAAATTCACCCCTCCACTTT
CDR3: CASSQNRGGRNSPLHF

J: TRBJ2-7
D: NA
size: NA
V: TRBV15
DNA: TGTGCCACCAGCAGAGAATCCCGACGTCCCACCCCGATCGGCGAGCAGTACTTC
CDR3: CATSRESRRPTPIGEQYF

J: TRBJ1-4
D: NA
size: once
V: TRBV28
DNA: TGTGCCATCTCCCCCGGGGGAGAAAAACTGTTTTTT
CDR3: CAISPGGEKLFF

J: TRBJ2-7
D: NA
size: NA
V: TRBV21-1
DNA: TGTGCCAGCAGCAAAGGGGGCCCACTAGGCTACGAGCAGTACTTC
CDR3: CASSKGGPLGYEQYF

J: TRBJ2-7
D: NA
size: NA
V: TRBV29-1
DNA: TGCAGCGTTTCGGGGTCCTACGAGCAGTACTTC
CDR3: CSVSGSYEQYF

J: TRBJ2-3
D: NA
size: few
V: TRBV28
DNA: TGTGCCAGCAGTTTCGGGACCTATCGCACAGATACGCAGTATTTT
CDR3: CASSFGTYRTDTQYF

J: TRBJ1-1
D: NA
size: NA
V: TRBV7-8
DNA: TGTGCCAGCAGCTTAAAGGGACGGGGAACTGAAGCTTTCTTT
CDR3: CASSLKGRGTEAFF

J: TRBJ2-5
D: TRBD2
size: once
V: TRBV29-1
DNA: TGCAGCGTTGAAAGGGAGGCTAGCGGGACTGTCAATGAGCAGTACTTC
CDR3: CSVEREASGTVNEQYF

J: TRBJ2-1
D: NA
size: NA
V: TRBV5-1
DNA: TGCGCCAGCAGCTCGGACATCCACAATGAGCAGTTCTTC
CDR3: CASSSDIHNEQFF

J: TRBJ2-3
D: TRBD2
size: once
V: TRBV4-1
DNA: TGCGCCAGCAGCCAAGATAGGGACTATCGGGGTTACACAGATACGCAGTATTTT
CDR3: CASSQDRDYRGYTDTQYF

J: TRBJ2-3
D: NA
size: NA
V: TRBV7-6
DNA: TGTGCCAGCAGCCCCTCAGTAGTAGCCGTAGATACGCAGTATTTT
CDR3: CASSPSVVAVDTQYF

J: TRBJ2-5
D: NA
size: NA
V: TRBV6-1
DNA: TGTGCCAGCAGGCGGGACACCGGTCGGGAGACCCAGTACTTC
CDR3: CASRRDTGRETQYF

J: TRBJ2-3
D: NA
size: NA
V: TRBV28
DNA: TGTGCCAGCAGTCCCGCAGGGTACACAGATACGCAGTATTTT
CDR3: CASSPAGYTDTQYF

J: TRBJ2-1
D: TRBD2
size: NA
V: TRBV29-1
DNA: TGCAGCGTTGCCGTCTCCCCGGGACTAGCGGGAGGCTCCTACAATGGGCAGTTCTTC
CDR3: CSVAVSPGLAGGSYNGQFF

J: TRBJ2-5
D: NA
size: NA
V: TRBV5-6
DNA: TGTGCCAGCAGCTGGTCCCCTACCGGGAACAAAGAGACCCAGTACTTC
CDR3: CASSWSPTGNKETQYF

J: TRBJ2-7
D: TRBD2
size: NA
V: TRBV4-3
DNA: TGCGCCAGCAGCCAAGCGGGAGGGCTATCCTACGAGCAGTACTTC
CDR3: CASSQAGGLSYEQYF

J: TRBJ2-1
D: TRBD2
size: NA
V: TRBV7-6
DNA: TGTGCCAGCAGCTTAATTGCGGGAGGTGTAGATGAGCAGTTCTTC
CDR3: CASSLIAGGVDEQFF

J: TRBJ2-3
D: TRBD2
size: few
V: TRBV11-1
DNA: TGTGCCAGTGTCCCGGGACTAGCGGGAGAAGGAGATACGCAGTATTTT
CDR3: CASVPGLAGEGDTQYF

J: TRBJ2-5
D: TRBD2
size: NA
V: TRBV7-8
DNA: TGTGCCAGCAGCCCTCGACTAGCGAGGGACCAAGAGACCCAGTACTTC
CDR3: CASSPRLARDQETQYF

J: TRBJ2-7
D: NA
size: NA
V: TRBV7-2
DNA: TGTGCCAGCAGCCCCTCCTTAGGGACCGTCTACGAGCAGTACTTC
CDR3: CASSPSLGTVYEQYF

J: TRBJ2-7
D: NA
size: few
V: TRBV5-1
DNA: TGCGCCAGCAGTACAGCGGTCTCCTACGAGCAGTACTTC
CDR3: CASSTAVSYEQYF

J: TRBJ2-7
D: NA
size: NA
V: TRBV7-8
DNA: TGTGCCAGCAGCTTAGAGGGGCTAGCAGTAGTCTCCGGGCAGTACTTC
CDR3: CASSLEGLAVVSGQYF

J: TRBJ2-3
D: TRBD1
size: NA
V: TRBV7-8
DNA: TGTGCCAGCAGCCAAGACAGGGGGCTGGGAGATACGCAGTATTTT
CDR3: CASSQDRGLGDTQYF

J: TRBJ2-1
D: NA
size: few
V: TRBV9
DNA: TGTGCCAGCAGCGCCCTGCGTATCGATGAGCAGTTCTTC
CDR3: CASSALRIDEQFF

J: TRBJ2-7
D: TRBD1
size: NA
V: TRBV6-1
DNA: TGTGCCAGCAGTCAACGGACAGGAGCGACTGCACATTACGAGCAGTACTTC
CDR3: CASSQRTGATAHYEQYF

J: TRBJ2-1
D: NA
size: NA
V: TRBV6-2/TRBV6-3
DNA: TGTGCCAGCAGTTACCCAACCAATGAGCAGTTCTTC
CDR3: CASSYPTNEQFF

J: TRBJ1-5
D: TRBD1
size: NA
V: TRBV7-8
DNA: TGTGCCAGCAGCCCCTATACACAGGGGTTAAGGAATCAGCCCCAGCATTTT
CDR3: CASSPYTQGLRNQPQHF

J: TRBJ1-2
D: NA
size: NA
V: TRBV28
DNA: TGTGCCAGCAGTCCCCTGGGGTGGAGCAACTATGGCTACACCTTC
CDR3: CASSPLGWSNYGYTF

J: TRBJ2-1
D: TRBD1
size: NA
V: TRBV27
DNA: TGTGCCAGCAGTTCGACCGGGACAGGGAGTCATGAGCAGTTCTTC
CDR3: CASSSTGTGSHEQFF

J: TRBJ2-6
D: NA
size: NA
V: TRBV20-1
DNA: TGCAGTGCTAGGGCGGGCTCCTCTGGGGCCAACGTCCGGACTTTC
CDR3: CSARAGSSGANVRTF

J: TRBJ1-4
D: NA
size: NA
V: TRBV6-5
DNA: TGTGCCAGCACCTCTGGGGTAGGAGGGGAAAAACTGTTTTTT
CDR3: CASTSGVGGEKLFF

J: TRBJ1-2
D: NA
size: many
V: TRBV7-3
DNA: TGTGCCAGCAGCTTAACCCCGACAGGCAACTATGGCTACACCTTC
CDR3: CASSLTPTGNYGYTF

J: TRBJ2-7
D: NA
size: NA
V: TRBV7-8
DNA: TGTGCCAGCAGCTTATCCAGACTCCCACGTACCTACGAGCAGTACTTC
CDR3: CASSLSRLPRTYEQYF

J: TRBJ2-1
D: NA
size: NA
V: TRBV5-1
DNA: TGCGCCAGCAGCCACAACAGGACAGTTCCCACCAAGTCCTACAATGAGCAGTTCTTC
CDR3: CASSHNRTVPTKSYNEQFF

J: TRBJ1-1
D: NA
size: NA
V: TRBV7-9
DNA: TGTGCCAGCAGCGCCGGCGGTACGAACACTGAAGCTTTCTTT
CDR3: CASSAGGTNTEAFF

J: TRBJ2-1
D: NA
size: NA
V: TRBV7-2
DNA: TGTGCCAGCAGCTTAGCGGGAGAATGGGTCAATGAGCAGTTCTTC
CDR3: CASSLAGEWVNEQFF

J: TRBJ2-7
D: TRBD2
size: NA
V: TRBV29-1
DNA: TGCAGCGCCCGGACTAGCGGGGCCGTTGGGGACGAGCAGTACTTC
CDR3: CSARTSGAVGDEQYF

J: TRBJ2-3
D: NA
size: NA
V: TRBV11-2
DNA: TGTGCCAGCGGGTCGGGCCAGGTGGTGGGGGATACGCAGTATTTT
CDR3: CASGSGQVVGDTQYF

J: TRBJ2-7
D: NA
size: NA
V: TRBV21-1
DNA: TGTGCCAGCAGCAAAGTGTGCGGTAGCCACCGATCCATTTCCTACGAGCAGTACTTC
CDR3: CASSKVCGSHRSISYEQYF

J: TRBJ2-1
D: NA
size: few
V: TRBV4-2
DNA: TGTGCCAGCAGCCAAGATAGGGATCCTGTCTACAATGAGCAGTTCTTC
CDR3: CASSQDRDPVYNEQFF

J: TRBJ2-5
D: NA
size: NA
V: TRBV6-2/TRBV6-3
DNA: TGTGCCAGCAGTTCTCCTGAAAGGCTAACGGGAGAGACCCAGTACTTC
CDR3: CASSSPERLTGETQYF

J: TRBJ2-1
D: TRBD2
size: NA
V: TRBV5-1
DNA: TGCGCCAGCAGCCTGGCTAAAACTAGCGCTCTTTACAATGAGCAGTTCTTC
CDR3: CASSLAKTSALYNEQFF